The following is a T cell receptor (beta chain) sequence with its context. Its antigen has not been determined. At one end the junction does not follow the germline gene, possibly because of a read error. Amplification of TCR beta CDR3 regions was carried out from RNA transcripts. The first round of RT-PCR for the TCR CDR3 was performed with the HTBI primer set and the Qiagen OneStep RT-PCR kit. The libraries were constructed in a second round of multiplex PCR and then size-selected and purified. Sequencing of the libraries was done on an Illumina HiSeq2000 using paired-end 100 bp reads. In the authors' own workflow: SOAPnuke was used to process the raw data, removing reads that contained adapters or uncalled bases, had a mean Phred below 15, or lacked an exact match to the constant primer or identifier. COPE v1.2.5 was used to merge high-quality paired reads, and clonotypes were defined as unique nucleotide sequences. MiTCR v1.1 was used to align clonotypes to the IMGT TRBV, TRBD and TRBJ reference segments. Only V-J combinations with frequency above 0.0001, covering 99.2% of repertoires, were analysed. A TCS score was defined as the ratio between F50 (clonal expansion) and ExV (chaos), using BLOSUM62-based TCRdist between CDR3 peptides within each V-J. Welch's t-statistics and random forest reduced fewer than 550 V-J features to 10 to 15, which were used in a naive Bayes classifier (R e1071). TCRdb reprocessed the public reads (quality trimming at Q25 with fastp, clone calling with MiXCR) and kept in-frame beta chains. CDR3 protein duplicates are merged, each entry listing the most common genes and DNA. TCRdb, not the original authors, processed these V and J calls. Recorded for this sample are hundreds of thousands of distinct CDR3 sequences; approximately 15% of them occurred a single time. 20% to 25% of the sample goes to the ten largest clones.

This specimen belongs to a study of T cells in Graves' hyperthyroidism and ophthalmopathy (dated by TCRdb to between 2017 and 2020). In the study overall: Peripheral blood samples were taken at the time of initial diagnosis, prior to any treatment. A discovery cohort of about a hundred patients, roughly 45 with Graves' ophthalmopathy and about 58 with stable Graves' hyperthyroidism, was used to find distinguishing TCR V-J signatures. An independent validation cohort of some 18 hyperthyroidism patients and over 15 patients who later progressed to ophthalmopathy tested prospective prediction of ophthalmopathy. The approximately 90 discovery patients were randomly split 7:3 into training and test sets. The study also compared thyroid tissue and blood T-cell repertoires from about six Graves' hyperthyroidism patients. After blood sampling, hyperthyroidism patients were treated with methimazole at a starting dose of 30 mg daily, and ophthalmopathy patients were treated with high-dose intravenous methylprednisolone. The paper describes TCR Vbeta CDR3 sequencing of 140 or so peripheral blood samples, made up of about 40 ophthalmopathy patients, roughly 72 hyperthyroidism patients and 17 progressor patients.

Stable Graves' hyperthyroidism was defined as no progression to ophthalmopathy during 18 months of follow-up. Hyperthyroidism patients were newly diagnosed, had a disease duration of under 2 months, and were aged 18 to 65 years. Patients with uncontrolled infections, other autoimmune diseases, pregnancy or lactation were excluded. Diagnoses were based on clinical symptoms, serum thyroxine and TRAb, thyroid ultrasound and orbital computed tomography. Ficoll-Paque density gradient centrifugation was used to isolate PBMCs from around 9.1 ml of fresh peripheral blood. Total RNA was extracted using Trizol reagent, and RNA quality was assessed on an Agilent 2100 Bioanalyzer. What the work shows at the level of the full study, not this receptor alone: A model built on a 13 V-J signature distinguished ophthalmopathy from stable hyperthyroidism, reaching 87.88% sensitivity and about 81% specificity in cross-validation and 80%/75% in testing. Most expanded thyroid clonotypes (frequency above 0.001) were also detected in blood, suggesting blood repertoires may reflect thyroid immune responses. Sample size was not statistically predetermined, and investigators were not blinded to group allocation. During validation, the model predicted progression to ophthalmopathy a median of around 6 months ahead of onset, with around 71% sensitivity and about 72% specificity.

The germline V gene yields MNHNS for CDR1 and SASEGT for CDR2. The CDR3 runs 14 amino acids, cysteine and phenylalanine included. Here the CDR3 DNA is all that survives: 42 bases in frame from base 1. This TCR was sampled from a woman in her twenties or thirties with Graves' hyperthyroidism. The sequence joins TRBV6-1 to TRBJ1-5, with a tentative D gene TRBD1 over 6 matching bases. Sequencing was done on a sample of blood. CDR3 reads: CASSADRINRPQHF. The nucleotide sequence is TGTGCCAGCAGTGCCGACAGGATCAATCGGCCCCAGCATTTT.